What follows are 19 T cell receptor beta chains derived from one specimen sequenced in a study of CD8+ T cells in alopecia areata. The sequencing template was cDNA reverse transcribed from extracted RNA. Profiling relied on immunoSEQ multiplex PCR, and the TCRdb table lists in-frame clones only, not all of them. The sample presents about 300,000 clones, none singletons. Sorting used CD4, CD8alpha, NKG2D, NKG2ACE and other markers on pooled cutaneous lymph node cells. The sample was CD4+ T cells sorted from a lymph node. The receptors were gathered from a C3H/HeJ mouse with alopecia areata. The strain's MHC type: H2-k.

About this clone itself: Genes and germline come from the mouse. The missing CDR3 end, 4 residues past where the read stops, is filled in from the germline J gene. The J gene is TRBJ2-5, the V gene TRBV13-1, with D tentatively TRBD1 (6 bases). Germline V gene sequence: CDR1 NSHNY, CDR2 SYGAGN. The CDR3 spans 13 residues. Partial CDR3 DNA: TGTGCCAGCAGTGAGGACAGCGGGGAC. It specifies CASSEDSGD. In full, the CDR3 is CASSEDSGDTQYF.

Note on this clone: The listed genes are named as in mouse. The DNA ends 3 residues before the CDR3 does, and the rest of the CDR3 is filled in from the germline J gene. This chain uses TRBV31 with TRBJ1-6, with 8 nucleotides matching TRBD1. TRBJ1-6 is filed as an ORF, its function uncertain. The CDR3 is 15 amino acids. V was pared by 1 base and J by 7 bases, with 6 bases of the junction left unmatched. The V gene's germline CDR1 is GKSSPN and CDR2 SITVG. The CDR3 reads CAWSPRTGRNSPLYF. The covered CDR3 bases are TGTGCCTGGAGTCCTCGGACAGGGCGGAATTCGCCC.

This clone was picked up a small number of times. Gene names refer to mouse genes. The read gets to within 4 residues of the CDR3 end, and the germline J gene fills in the rest. The chain links TRBV5 to TRBJ2-5; D is possibly TRBD1 (6 bases). Germline CDR1 reads LGHNA; CDR2 reads YNLKQL (reference sequence). The CDR3 covers 15 residues. This CDR3 is CASSQDSQGSDTQYF. The covered CDR3 bases are TGTGCCAGCAGCCAAGATTCACAGGGAAGTGAC.

With respect to this clone: Mouse names are used for the genes. Read data end 4 residues before the CDR3 end; the end is taken from the germline J gene. This chain links TRBV19 with TRBJ1-2; 12 nucleotides align to TRBD1. The CDR3 contains 13 residues. Germline V CDR1 and CDR2: FNHDT, SITEND (reference sequence). The CDR3 reads CASRGTGGADYTF. Partial CDR3 DNA: TGTGCCAGCAGAGGGACAGGGGGCGCC.

This clone was counted a few times. Gene labels here are mouse ones. Read coverage stops 4 residues before the CDR3 terminus; the germline J gene supplies the remainder. The V and J genes are TRBV1 and TRBJ2-1; 10 bases are a match to TRBD2. J was trimmed by 2 bases and V by 0 bases; bases with no gene match: 7. Germline V lookup: CDR1 NSQYPW, CDR2 LRSPGD (reference sequence). The CDR3 has 18 amino acids. CDR3 protein: CTCSADPGGLGDYAEQFF. The sequenced CDR3 bases are TGCACCTGCAGTGCAGATCCCGGAGGACTGGGGGACTATGCT. Complete variable domain (other parts from reference TRBV1 and TRBJ2-1): VTLLEQNPRWRLVPRGQAVNLRCILKNSQYPWMSWYQQDLQKQLQWLFTLRSPGDKEVKSLPGADYLATRVTDTELRLQVANMSQGRTLYCTCSADPGGLGDYAEQFFGPGTRLTVL.

This clone was detected a few times. Gene names denote mouse genes. With the read ending 4 residues before the CDR3 end, the germline J gene is used to fill in that end. The chain uses TRBV1 and TRBJ2-2; D gene unclear. V was cut by 0 bases and J by 2 bases, with 7 bases left in between. Germline CDR1 reads NSQYPW; CDR2 reads LRSPGD (reference sequence). This CDR3 comprises 15 residues. The sequenced CDR3 bases are TGCACCTGCAGTGCAGAGGCCAGGAACACCGGG. Translation: CTCSAEARNTG. The full CDR3 sequence reads CTCSAEARNTGQLYF.

This clone was seen a handful of times. Germline and genes: mouse. The read terminates 4 residues ahead of where the CDR3 ends, so the germline J gene completes it. Distinct nucleotide sequences in the sample also encode this CDR3. This chain connects TRBV1 to TRBJ2-5; 9 bases agree with TRBD1. The CDR3 is 14 amino acids. CDR1 is NSQYPW, CDR2 LRSPGD, per germline (reference sequence). The CDR3 bases that were read are TGCACCTGCAGTGCTAACAGGGGGCGGGAC. Protein sequence: CTCSANRGRD. The whole CDR3 region reads CTCSANRGRDTQYF.

Comment on this clone: Mouse germline and gene names are used. The DNA ends 4 residues before the CDR3 does, and the rest of the CDR3 is filled in from the germline J gene. The chain has TRBV1 and TRBJ2-4, with 10 nucleotides matching TRBD2. Germline lookup yields CDR1 NSQYPW and CDR2 LRSPGD (reference sequence). The CDR3 runs 18 residues. V lost 0 bases, J lost 2 bases, and 8 bases stayed unmatched. The CDR3: CTCSADITGGEAQNTLYF. The sequenced part of the CDR3 DNA is TGCACCTGCAGTGCAGATATTACTGGGGGGGAAGCTCAAAAC.

Notes on this clone: The genes are named according to mouse. The sequenced fragment ends 4 residues before the CDR3 boundary, so the rest is inferred from the germline J gene. This chain joins TRBV5 and TRBJ2-7; TRBD2 matches 7 bases. Trimming cost V 2 bases and J 0 bases; bases outside gene matches: 1. The germline CDR1 and CDR2 sequences are LGHNA and YNLKQL (reference sequence). The CDR3 loop spans 14 amino acids. CDR3 DNA, as far as it was read: TGTGCCAGCAGCCAAACTGGGGACTCCTAT. Residues: CASSQTGDSY. The entire CDR3 reads CASSQTGDSYEQYF.

This clone was counted a few times. Germline and genes: mouse. Read sequence stops 4 residues before the CDR3 end, and the germline J gene provides the missing end. The V gene is TRBV1, the J gene TRBJ2-1; the match to TRBD2 covers 7 bases. The CDR3 extends over 16 amino acids. From germline, CDR1 is NSQYPW and CDR2 LRSPGD (reference sequence). The junction had 8 bases not matched to a gene; V was cut back by 0 bases and J by 6 bases. This chain's CDR3 is CTCSADSGGGSAEQFF. The part of the CDR3 DNA that was read is TGCACCTGCAGTGCAGATTCTGGGGGAGGAAGTGCT.

The sample holds a few counts of this clone. Each gene name is a mouse one. The missing CDR3 end, 4 residues past where the read stops, is filled in from the germline J gene. The chain uses TRBV13-3 and TRBJ2-2; no clear D gene. CDR3 length: 15 residues. Trimming shortened V by 3 bases and J by 1 base, and 10 bases separated the two germline ends. Per the germline V gene, CDR1 is NNHDY and CDR2 is SYVADS. The DNA read from the CDR3 is TGTGCCAGCAGTGCGCAGTCTATAAACACCGGG. Translation gives CASSAQSINTG. The entire CDR3 protein is CASSAQSINTGQLYF.

Of note for this clone: The listed genes are named as in mouse. The CDR3 goes on 4 residues after the read ends, and that part is filled in from the germline J gene. This chain uses TRBV13-2 with TRBJ2-5; the match to TRBD2 covers 7 bases. The CDR3 contains 15 residues. Germline trimming cut 3 bases from V and 0 bases from J; bases unmatched to any gene: 4. Germline CDR1 reads NNHNN; CDR2 reads SYGAGS (reference sequence). The CDR3 region is CASGGDWDNQDTQYF. Partial CDR3 DNA: TGTGCCAGCGGTGGAGACTGGGATAACCAAGAC.

About this clone itself: Any gene name here is a mouse gene name. The CDR3 end is not reached by the read, which stops 4 residues before it; the germline J gene fills it in. The chain recombines TRBV13-3 with TRBJ2-1, with TRBD2 matching 7 bases. Germline V gene data show CDR1 as NNHDY and CDR2 as SYVADS. Trimming at V came to 5 bases and at J to 1 base, leaving 3 bases not matched to a gene. This CDR3 has 14 amino acids. The DNA read from the CDR3 is TGTGCCAGCAGGACTGGGCCAAACTATGCT. Protein: CASRTGPNYA. The full CDR3 is CASRTGPNYAEQFF.

This clone was seen a handful of times. The gene names here belong to mouse. The sequenced fragment ends 4 residues before the CDR3 boundary, so the rest is inferred from the germline J gene. The same CDR3 can be traced to other DNA sequences in this sample. This chain uses TRBV19 with TRBJ2-7; TRBD1 matches at 9 bases. Germline CDR1 is FNHDT and CDR2 is SITEND (reference sequence). The CDR3 extends over 14 amino acids. The V segment lost 5 bases and the J segment 1 base; nucleotides outside the gene matches: 4. The CDR3: CASRSGTGSYEQYF. Partial CDR3 DNA: TGTGCCAGCAGATCCGGGACAGGGTCCTAT.

This clone was found a few times. Gene names follow the mouse nomenclature. The observed sequence ends 4 residues before the CDR3 terminus, with the missing tail filled in from the germline J gene. V is TRBV1 and J is TRBJ2-7; 9 nucleotides agree with TRBD1. Germline V lookup: CDR1 NSQYPW, CDR2 LRSPGD (reference sequence). The CDR3 consists of 14 residues. J was trimmed by 3 bases and V by 1 base; bases with no gene match: 1. CDR3 region: CTCSAADRGYEQYF. CDR3 DNA (partial): TGCACCTGCAGTGCAGCGGACAGGGGCTAT.

As concerns this clone: Mouse germline and gene names are used. Sequencing ends 4 residues short of the CDR3 end; the germline J gene provides the rest. V is TRBV14 and J is TRBJ2-5; perhaps TRBD1 as D (6 bases). The CDR3 extends over 13 amino acids. Germline CDR1 reads SGHDT; CDR2 reads FRDEAV. The ends were cut back, 5 bases at V and 1 base at J, with 8 bases in the middle. The sequenced part of the CDR3 DNA is TGTGCCAGCAGCTCAGGGGACCAAGAC. The encoded protein is CASSSGDQD. The full-length CDR3 reads as CASSSGDQDTQYF.

Concerning this clone itself: Genes and germline come from the mouse. The read gets to within 3 residues of the CDR3 end, and the germline J gene fills in the rest. The gene calls are TRBV19 and TRBJ1-6; 12 nucleotides match TRBD1. TRBJ1-6 is treated as an ORF (open reading frame) with a function not yet certain. This CDR3 region has 17 residues. The germline gives CDR1 FNHDT, CDR2 SITEND (reference sequence). V was pared by 3 bases and J by 3 bases, with 4 bases of the junction left unmatched. CDR3 amino acids: CASSRGTGGGYNSPLYF. CDR3 DNA, as far as it was read: TGTGCCAGCAGTAGAGGGACAGGGGGCGGCTATAATTCGCCC.

This clone was seen only a few times. The gene symbols are mouse symbols. The read ends 4 residues before the CDR3 terminus; that terminus is restored from the germline J gene. The chain is built from TRBV13-1 and TRBJ1-1; 10 bases agree with TRBD1. Germline assignment: CDR1 NSHNY and CDR2 SYGAGN. J lost 0 bases, V lost 5 bases, and 4 bases had no gene match. CDR3 length: 15 residues. The CDR3 is CASRKTGGPNTEVFF. CDR3 DNA (partial): TGTGCCAGCAGGAAGACAGGGGGCCCAAACACA.

This clone was found a few times. Mouse germline and gene names are used. The CDR3 end falls 4 residues outside the read, so it is completed with the germline J gene. V gene TRBV19 combines with J gene TRBJ1-2; the D gene is possibly TRBD1 (6 bases). Trimming took 2 bases from V and 4 from J, leaving 12 bases between them. The germline gives CDR1 FNHDT, CDR2 SITEND (reference sequence). CDR3 length: 14 amino acids. CDR3 bases read: TGTGCCAGCAGTATCCAACAGGGTGGCTCC. Translation: CASSIQQGGS. The whole CDR3 protein is CASSIQQGGSDYTF.